The clone carrying this T cell receptor (beta chain) came up a few times. Its antigen is not known. This sample is part of a study of T cell responses to AZD1222 COVID-19 vaccine. The data were produced by immunoSEQ multiplex PCR, yet TCRdb's version contains in-frame clones alone and is incomplete. This table has tens of thousands of clones, less than 90% appearing once. The CDR3 is made up of 16 amino acids. The V and J ends lost 0 bases and 8 bases respectively, with 17 bases between them. CDR1 SGDLS and CDR2 YYNGEE come from the germline V gene. Overall study findings and caveats: At 160-218 and 743-854, vaccine-associated CD4 TCRs were dominant, and they spanned spike. Donors, mostly white British, included more females; clonal diversity was possibly underestimated.

The source material was peripheral blood, sampled on day 0 of AZD1222 vaccination. This clonotype originated in an adult in good health. The chain couples TRBV9 to TRBJ1-4, with D tentatively TRBD1 (6 bases). In DNA form, the CDR3 reads TGTGCCAGCAGCGTAGAGGGCTCAGGGGTGGGCGAAAAACTGTTTTTT. This gives the protein CASSVEGSGVGEKLFF.